This T cell receptor (beta chain) stems from a study of beta chain features in type 1 diabetes. The study's findings and limits: No resolution was reached here on whether HLA type influences TCRB rearrangement. Moderate but significant shortening of TCRB CDR3s was recorded in all four CD4+ subsets from Type 1 diabetes patients. When cDNA is sequenced, cells with high TCR expression could be over-represented. The naive, central memory and Treg TCRB repertoires showed an apparent similarity that was greater among patients than among healthy donors.

Naive, central memory, regulatory and stem cell-like memory cells within the CD4+ compartment were sorted using CD45RO/CCR7/CD25/CD127/CD95/CD27. The whole isolated RNA underwent reverse transcription, so sequencing captured expressed TCRB transcripts. Repertoires were generated with immunoSEQ multiplex PCR, while TCRdb's copy carries only in-frame clones and drops some. Of 300,000 to 350,000 clones in the sample, over 7% were seen once. For this clone: What it binds is unknown.

Germline CDR1 reads SNHLY; CDR2 reads FYNNEI. The J segment lost 0 bases and the V segment lost 7 bases, leaving 0 bases of the junction unmatched. The CDR3 is made up of 12 amino acids. The TCR originated in a man between 25 and 39 years old with type 1 diabetes. Sequencing was done on a sample of central memory CD4+ T cells from blood. The chain joins TRBV2 to TRBJ2-7; 7 bases fit TRBD1. CDR3 DNA: TGTGCCAGCACAGGGGGCTCCTACGAGCAGTACTTC. This codes for CASTGGSYEQYF.